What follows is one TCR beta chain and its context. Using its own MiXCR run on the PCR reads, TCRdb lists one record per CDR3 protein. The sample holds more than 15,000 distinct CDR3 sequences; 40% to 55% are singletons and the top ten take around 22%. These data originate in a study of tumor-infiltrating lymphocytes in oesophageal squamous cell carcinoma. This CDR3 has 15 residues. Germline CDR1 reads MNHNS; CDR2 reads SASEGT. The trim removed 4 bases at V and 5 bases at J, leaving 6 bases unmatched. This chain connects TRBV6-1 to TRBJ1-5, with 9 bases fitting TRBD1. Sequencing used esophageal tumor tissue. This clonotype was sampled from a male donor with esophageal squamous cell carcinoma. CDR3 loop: CASSGSTGGDQPQHF. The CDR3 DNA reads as TGTGCCAGCAGTGGCTCAACAGGGGGCGATCAGCCCCAGCATTTT.